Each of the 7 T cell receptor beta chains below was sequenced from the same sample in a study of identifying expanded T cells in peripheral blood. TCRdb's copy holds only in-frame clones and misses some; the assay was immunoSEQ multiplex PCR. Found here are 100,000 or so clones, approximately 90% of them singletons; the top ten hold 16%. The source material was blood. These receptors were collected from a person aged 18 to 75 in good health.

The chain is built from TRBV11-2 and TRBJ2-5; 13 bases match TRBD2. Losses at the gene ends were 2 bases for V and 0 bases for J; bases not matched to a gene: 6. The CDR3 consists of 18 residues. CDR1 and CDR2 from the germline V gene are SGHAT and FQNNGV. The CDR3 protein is CASSLTTSGGAYQETQYF. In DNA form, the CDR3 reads TGTGCCAGCAGCTTAACTACTAGCGGGGGGGCGTACCAAGAGACCCAGTACTTC.

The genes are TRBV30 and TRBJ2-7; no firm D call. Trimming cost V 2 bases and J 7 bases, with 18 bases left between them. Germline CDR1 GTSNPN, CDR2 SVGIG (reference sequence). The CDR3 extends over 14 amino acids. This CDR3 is CAWSTPIRTGEQYF. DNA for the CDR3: TGTGCCTGGAGTACCCCGATCAGGACGGGTGAGCAGTACTTC.

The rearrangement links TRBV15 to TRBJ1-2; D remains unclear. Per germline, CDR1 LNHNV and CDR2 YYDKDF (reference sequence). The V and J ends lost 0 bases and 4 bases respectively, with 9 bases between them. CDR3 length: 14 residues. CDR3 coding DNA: TGTGCCACCAGCAGAGATTTGACGGGCTATGGCTACACCTTC. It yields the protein CATSRDLTGYGYTF. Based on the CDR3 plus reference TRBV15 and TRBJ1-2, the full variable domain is DAMVIQNPRYQVTQFGKPVTLSCSQTLNHNVMYWYQQKSSQAPKLLFHYYDKDFNNEADTPDNFQSRRPNTSFCFLDIRSPGLGDTAMYLCATSRDLTGYGYTFGSGTRLTVV.

CDR3 region: CASSRARADTQYF. Written as DNA, the CDR3 is TGTGCCAGCAGCCGAGCTAGGGCAGATACGCAGTATTTT. V gene TRBV13 combines with J gene TRBJ2-3, with D unresolved. V was pared by 5 bases and J by 4 bases, with 10 bases between. Germline V gene lookup returns CDR1 PRHDT and CDR2 FYEKMQ (reference sequence). The CDR3 consists of 13 residues.

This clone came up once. The CDR3 sequence: CASSPRGYTDTQYF. DNA for the CDR3: TGTGCCAGCAGTCCGAGAGGTTACACAGATACGCAGTATTTT. V and J are TRBV7-8 and TRBJ2-3, with no clear D. This CDR3 has 14 residues. V shed 6 bases and J shed 2 bases, with 12 bases lying between them. The V gene's germline CDR1 is SGHVS and CDR2 FQNEAQ.

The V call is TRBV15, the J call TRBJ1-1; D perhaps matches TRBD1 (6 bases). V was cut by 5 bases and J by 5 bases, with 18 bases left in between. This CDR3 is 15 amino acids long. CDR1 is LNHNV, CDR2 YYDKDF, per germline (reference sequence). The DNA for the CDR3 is TGTGCCACCAGCCTTTCCAGGGGAGGTTCGACTGAAGCTTTCTTT. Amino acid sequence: CATSLSRGGSTEAFF.

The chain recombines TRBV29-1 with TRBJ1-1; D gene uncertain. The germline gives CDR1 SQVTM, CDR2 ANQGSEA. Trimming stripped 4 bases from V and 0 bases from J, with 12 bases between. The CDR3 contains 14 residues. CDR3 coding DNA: TGCAGCGTTGTGAGGGTGGGTATGAACACTGAAGCTTTCTTT. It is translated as CSVVRVGMNTEAFF.